A selection of T cell receptor beta chains follows, all from one sample in a study of blood T cell repertoires in COVID-19. Sequencing was performed with immunoSEQ multiplex PCR; in TCRdb, only in-frame clones are kept and a portion is missing. The repertoire holds about 54,000 clones, with just over 85% as singletons. The material sequenced was peripheral blood. All receptors derive from a human donor in a cohort sampled during active COVID-19. The CDR3 runs from the conserved cysteine through the conserved F or W. The order of the fields is clone size, CDR3 length, D gene, J gene, V gene, CDR3 DNA, CDR3 protein. The D gene is left open where the match is weak. Clone size is not always given. Where it is, it says once, few, many or a class for expanded clones.

>-|15|TRBD1|TRBJ2-1|TRBV11-3
TGTGCCAGCAGCTTAGCGGGACAGGGCGCCAATGAGCAGTTCTTC
CASSLAGQGANEQFF
>-|14|-|TRBJ2-7|TRBV5-1
TGCGCCAGCAGCTTGTCCACACACTCGGGCGAGCAGTACTTC
CASSLSTHSGEQYF
>-|15|-|TRBJ2-2|TRBV29-1
TGCAGCGCCGCCCCAGGCGCTCTGAACACCGGGGAGCTGTTTTTT
CSAAPGALNTGELFF
>-|14|TRBD1|TRBJ1-1|TRBV11-2
TGTGCCAGCAGCAAGGGGACAGCTTCCACTGAAGCTTTCTTT
CASSKGTASTEAFF
>-|11|-|TRBJ1-1|TRBV6-5
TGTGCCACCTCACAGGGACCTGAAGCTTTCTTT
CATSQGPEAFF
>-|14|-|TRBJ2-7|TRBV5-1
TGCGCCAGCAGCCCGGGACAAGGGTTTATAGGGCAGTACTTC
CASSPGQGFIGQYF
>-|13|-|TRBJ2-2|TRBV19
TGTGCCGGAGGGGAGGCGAACACCGGGGAGCTGTTTTTT
CAGGEANTGELFF
>-|13|-|TRBJ1-2|TRBV27
TGTGCCAGCTCAGTGGGAGCTAACTATGGCTACACCTTC
CASSVGANYGYTF
>-|14|TRBD1|TRBJ2-1|TRBV7-9
TGTGCCAGCAGAATCAGGGGGCCTTACAATGAGCAGTTCTTC
CASRIRGPYNEQFF
>-|17|TRBD2|TRBJ2-3|TRBV7-6
TGTGCCAGCAGCTTAGCTGGGGGGGTAAGGGAAAAAGATACGCAGTATTTT
CASSLAGGVREKDTQYF
>-|13|-|TRBJ1-2|TRBV7-9
TGTGCCAGCAGCCCCTCGGGTAACTATGGCTACACCTTC
CASSPSGNYGYTF
>-|18|TRBD2|TRBJ2-3|TRBV3-1/TRBV3-2
TGTGCCAGCAGCCCCCGACTCCGACTAGCGGGAGGGCCAGATACGCAGTATTTT
CASSPRLRLAGGPDTQYF
>once|13|-|TRBJ1-6|TRBV12-3/TRBV12-4
TGTGCCAGCAGCCCCAATCGGAATTCACCCCTCCACTTT
CASSPNRNSPLHF
>few|15|TRBD1|TRBJ1-5|TRBV7-8
TGTGCCAGCAGCCCCCGGACAGGGGTAGGTCAGCCCCAGCATTTT
CASSPRTGVGQPQHF
>-|15|-|TRBJ1-5|TRBV10-3
TGTGCCATCAGTGAGTCCAGGGGTGGGAGCCAGCCCCAGCATTTT
CAISESRGGSQPQHF
>-|16|TRBD2|TRBJ2-1|TRBV6-5
TGTGCCAGCAGTTACCCCGGACTAGCGGGGAACAATGAGCAGTTCTTC
CASSYPGLAGNNEQFF
>once|15|TRBD2|TRBJ2-5|TRBV30
TGTGCCTGGAGTGGGCGGCGGGGGGGCCAAGAGACCCAGTACTTC
CAWSGRRGGQETQYF
>few|13|-|TRBJ2-7|TRBV3-1/TRBV3-2
TGTGCCAGCAGCCAAGATGTCGGCTACGAGCAGTACTTC
CASSQDVGYEQYF
>-|19|-|TRBJ2-6|TRBV19
TGTGCCAGTAGTATCTCTAGTCACAGGGTGAATCCCGGGGCCAACGTCCTGACTTTC
CASSISSHRVNPGANVLTF
>-|16|TRBD2|TRBJ2-7|TRBV14
TGTGCCAGCAGCCAATCTTCCGGGAGGGCCTCCTACGAGCAGTACTTC
CASSQSSGRASYEQYF
>-|14|TRBD1|TRBJ2-6|TRBV19
TGTGCCAGTACCGACAGGGGAGGGGCCAACGTCCTGACTTTC
CASTDRGGANVLTF
>-|15|TRBD1|TRBJ1-5|TRBV7-6
TGTGCCAGCAGCTTATCAGGGACAGGAGATCAGCCCCAGCATTTT
CASSLSGTGDQPQHF
>-|16|-|TRBJ1-3|TRBV29-1
TGCAGCGTGTTCGGCGCCCTGGGGGCGAATGGAAACACCATATATTTT
CSVFGALGANGNTIYF
>-|15|-|TRBJ2-5|TRBV28
TGTGCCAGCAGTTCGGTCACCCCAACGCAAGAGACCCAGTACTTC
CASSSVTPTQETQYF
>-|13|-|TRBJ1-2|TRBV29-1
TGCAGCGTGGGGGGACCTCCTAACTATGGCTACACCTTC
CSVGGPPNYGYTF
>-|14|-|TRBJ1-4|TRBV18
TGTGCCAGCTCACCGGCAGGTACTAATGAAAAACTGTTTTTT
CASSPAGTNEKLFF
>-|14|-|TRBJ2-3|TRBV2
TGTGCCAGCAGTCGGGGGGCGGCGGCAGATACGCAGTATTTT
CASSRGAAADTQYF
>once|16|-|TRBJ1-1|TRBV7-8
TGTGCCAGCAGCCCTTTCCGGGGAGGGACGAACACTGAAGCTTTCTTT
CASSPFRGGTNTEAFF
>-|14|TRBD2|TRBJ2-1|TRBV2
TGTGCCAGCAGTGGAAAGCGGGGGGGCCATGAGCAGTTCTTC
CASSGKRGGHEQFF
>-|17|TRBD1|TRBJ2-7|TRBV18
TGTGCCAGCTCTCTCCGTACCGGACAGGGGGCTGGACACGAGCAGTACTTC
CASSLRTGQGAGHEQYF
>-|17|-|TRBJ2-3|TRBV7-9
TGTGCCAGCAGCTTAACGTCCCCGGGACTTACCACAGATACGCAGTATTTT
CASSLTSPGLTTDTQYF
>-|15|-|TRBJ2-5|TRBV29-1
TGCAGCGTTGAAAAGGAGGGTTACCGAGCGGAGACCCAGTACTTC
CSVEKEGYRAETQYF
>few|15|TRBD1|TRBJ1-2|TRBV5-1
TGCGCCAGCAACGATAGGACAGGGGCTAACTATGGCTACACCTTC
CASNDRTGANYGYTF
>-|15|-|TRBJ2-1|TRBV24-1
TGTGCCACCAGTGATTTGGGGCTCTCCTACAATGAGCAGTTCTTC
CATSDLGLSYNEQFF
>-|13|-|TRBJ1-1|TRBV28
TGTGCCAGCAGTAAGACACGTAACACTGAAGCTTTCTTT
CASSKTRNTEAFF
>-|12|-|TRBJ2-3|TRBV12-3/TRBV12-4
TGTGCCAGCAGTTTAAGGGGAGATACGCAGTATTTT
CASSLRGDTQYF
>few|13|-|TRBJ1-5|TRBV28
TGTGCCAGCAGGCCAGGTTTCAATCAGCCCCAGCATTTT
CASRPGFNQPQHF
>-|14|-|TRBJ1-6|TRBV9
TGTGCCAGCAGCACCGACGGGGGGGGATCACCCCTCCACTTT
CASSTDGGGSPLHF
>few|13|-|TRBJ2-7|TRBV6-5
TGTGCCAGCAGTTACGATAACAGTTACGAGCAGTACTTC
CASSYDNSYEQYF
>-|16|TRBD1|TRBJ1-1|TRBV19
TGTGCCAGTAGTATCCTCCGGGACAGGGACGACACTGAAGCTTTCTTT
CASSILRDRDDTEAFF
>-|15|TRBD2|TRBJ2-3|TRBV18
TGTGCCAGCTCACCATCTAGCGGGTCCACAGATACGCAGTATTTT
CASSPSSGSTDTQYF
>few|14|-|TRBJ2-7|TRBV15
TGTGCCACCAGCGCCGGGTACGGATACTACGAGCAGTACTTC
CATSAGYGYYEQYF
>-|15|-|TRBJ2-1|TRBV18
TGTGCCAGCTCACCAGCTGCGACAACCTACAATGAGCAGTTCTTC
CASSPAATTYNEQFF